Below, one TCR beta chain is given with its context. This clone has at least ten counts. Its recognized antigen is unknown. The record has no base qualities; no much larger clone is one base away. The sample is drawn from a study of metastatic and nonmetastatic thyroid tumors (TCRdb year 2020). In terms of the full investigation: Repertoires from peripheral blood and from tumor or nodule tissue samples of malignant and benign thyroid patients were compared.

The junction carries 22 bases between V and J, which are trimmed by 8 bases and 4 bases respectively. CDR1 SNHLY and CDR2 FYNNEI are derived from the germline V gene. The CDR3 contains 16 residues, cysteine and phenylalanine counted. Only the CDR3 DNA is retained, 48 bases long and in frame from the first base. Library construction relied on PCR. The sequencing machine was an Illumina HiSeq 4000. High-throughput sequencing was used to profile the TCR beta-chain CDR3 region of every patient. The authors' analysis ran thus. CDR3 differences across clinicopathological groups were used to build a classifier for discriminating distant-metastatic papillary thyroid cancer patients. Repertoire diversity was assessed with the Shannon index, and tumor-blood repertoire similarity with the Morisita-Horn index. Using fastp at Q25 and MiXCR, TCRdb reprocessed the public reads and kept productive beta chains. TCRdb's processing, not the study's, gives the V and J calls here. This sample comprises 60,000 or so clones, just over 4% of them detected only once. Jointly, the top ten make up 20% to 25% of the sample.

Results and caveats for the whole study, not just this receptor: In both blood and tumor samples, malignant tumors were reported to have significantly higher TCR beta diversity than benign nodules.

None of the patients had been given any treatment before thyroid surgery. Patient clinical samples collected from about 2011 to 2018 were retrospectively analysed using T-cell receptor beta sequencing. The sequence joins TRBV2 to TRBJ2-3; TRBD2 could be the D gene, as 6 bases match. The specimen was blood. The sequence was obtained from a female donor with papillary thyroid cancer or a benign thyroid nodule (not recorded which). Some clones in this sample may be carry-over from other donors' samples. The DNA is as follows: TGTGCCAGCCGCTTTTACCGGGACTCTTCAGCAGATACGCAGTATTTT. Translated, this is CASRFYRDSSADTQYF.